The 24 T cell receptor beta chains listed next were all sequenced from one sample in a study of cytomegalovirus exposure and HLA in healthy donors. Primers included in the PCR were 60 Vbeta and 13 Jbeta primers. Sequencing used immunoSEQ multiplex PCR; TCRdb keeps in-frame clones, though not all of them. The table records 80,000 to 100,000 clones, roughly 76% of them present only once. The sample was PBMCs. The receptors stem from a man in his forties or fifties in good health and CMV-seronegative.

The V call is TRBV28, the J call TRBJ2-7, with 8 bases identical to TRBD1. With V trimmed by 3 bases and J by 3 bases, 7 bases remained unmatched. This CDR3 contains 15 residues. From germline, CDR1 is MDHEN and CDR2 SYDVKM. In DNA form, the CDR3 reads TGTGCCAGCAGTTTGGCAGGGGGCTCTAGCTACGAGCAGTACTTC. It is translated as CASSLAGGSSYEQYF.

The V and J genes are TRBV4-1 and TRBJ2-7, with D tentatively TRBD1 (6 bases). The V end lost 3 bases, the J end lost 2 bases, and 11 bases lay between the germline ends. The V gene's germline CDR1 is MGHRA and CDR2 YSYEKL. The CDR3 contains 14 residues. DNA for the CDR3: TGCGCCAGCAGCCACCCCGGGACACCCTACGAGCAGTACTTC. This encodes CASSHPGTPYEQYF.

This sequence joins TRBV15 and TRBJ1-4, with D hard to call. Trimming took off 6 bases at V and 1 base at J, with 18 bases between the two ends. The CDR3 spans 17 residues. In germline, CDR1 is LNHNV, CDR2 YYDKDF (reference sequence). CDR3 sequence: CATRPPHGLGTNEKLFF. In DNA, the CDR3 is TGTGCCACCAGGCCCCCTCACGGGTTGGGAACTAATGAAAAACTGTTTTTT.

This clone has only one observation. The chain links TRBV11-2 to TRBJ2-3; the match to TRBD2 covers 7 bases. Per germline, CDR1 SGHAT and CDR2 FQNNGV. The junction had 8 bases not matched to a gene; V was cut back by 0 bases and J by 5 bases. The CDR3 covers 16 residues. The CDR3 region is CASSLDYGLEGDTQYF. The CDR3 region has the DNA TGTGCCAGCAGCTTAGATTACGGACTAGAAGGAGATACGCAGTATTTT.

The chain recombines TRBV20-1 with TRBJ1-2; TRBD1 aligns across 7 bases. CDR3 length equals 11 residues. Germline V CDR1 and CDR2: DFQATT, SNEGSKA (reference sequence). V lost 4 bases, J lost 8 bases, and 4 bases stayed unmatched. CDR3 loop: CSAKQGTGYTF. In DNA form, the CDR3 reads TGCAGTGCTAAACAGGGGACCGGCTACACCTTC.

This clone was picked up a small number of times. This chain joins TRBV5-4 and TRBJ2-1, with 7 bases that match TRBD1. This CDR3 has 13 residues. Trimming at V came to 7 bases and at J to 7 bases, leaving 8 bases not matched to a gene. In germline, CDR1 is SGHNT, CDR2 YYREEE (reference sequence). The CDR3 loop reads CASPGGFGNEQFF. CDR3 DNA: TGTGCCAGCCCAGGGGGATTTGGAAATGAGCAGTTCTTC. Combining the CDR3 with reference TRBV5-4 and TRBJ2-1 gives the whole variable domain ETGVTQSPTHLIKTRGQQVTLRCSSQSGHNTVSWYQQALGQGPQFIFQYYREEENGRGNFPPRFSGLQFPNYSSELNVNALELDDSALYLCASPGGFGNEQFFGPGTRLTVL.

The chain links TRBV10-1 to TRBJ2-5, with 13 nucleotides matching TRBD2. Germline-derived CDR1 and CDR2 are WNHNN and SYGVQD (reference sequence). CDR3 size: 15 residues. V lost 9 bases, J lost 2 bases, and 6 bases stayed unmatched. CDR3 sequence reads: CASGTSGTAQETQYF. The CDR3, as DNA: TGCGCCAGTGGGACTAGCGGGACGGCGCAAGAGACCCAGTACTTC.

The rearrangement joins TRBV10-3 to TRBJ2-3, with D perhaps TRBD2 (6 bases). V dropped 6 bases and J dropped 5 bases, with 18 bases sitting between them. Germline V gene data show CDR1 as ENHRY and CDR2 as SYGVKD. The CDR3 covers 15 residues. CDR3 bases: TGTGCCATCAGGGCGGGGTCGGGGTTTTTAGATACGCAGTATTTT. It codes for CAIRAGSGFLDTQYF.

This clone was seen at least ten times. The V call is TRBV19, the J call TRBJ2-6, with D possibly being TRBD2 (6 bases). Per germline, CDR1 LNHDA and CDR2 SQIVND (reference sequence). V shed 3 bases and J shed 0 bases, with 9 bases lying between them. The CDR3 has 16 residues. DNA of the CDR3: TGTGCCAGTAGTATCGGACTAAGCTCTGGGGCCAACGTCCTGACTTTC. Protein product: CASSIGLSSGANVLTF.

V is TRBV6-5 and J is TRBJ2-5; TRBD1 matches 7 bases. The DNA end is more similar to TRBJ2-7, so the J call may be wrong. The CDR3 totals 15 residues. The germline V gene has CDR1 MNHEY and CDR2 SVGAGI. This CDR3 is CASTAGTAAAYEQYF. The DNA for the CDR3 is TGTGCCAGCACCGCCGGGACAGCTGCTGCCTACGAGCAGTACTTC.

J is TRBJ2-5 and V is TRBV6-6; 10 positions match TRBD1. The CDR3 sequence is 15 residues long. Germline CDR1 MNHNY, CDR2 SVGAGI (reference sequence). Germline trimming cut 5 bases from V and 5 bases from J; bases unmatched to any gene: 8. The CDR3 spells CASSRGQGGRETQYF. CDR3 DNA: TGTGCCAGCAGTCGTGGACAGGGGGGGAGGGAGACCCAGTACTTC.

This clone has only one observation. This chain uses TRBV6-1 with TRBJ2-7; 11 nucleotides align to TRBD2. CDR3 length: 15 amino acids. Germline lookup yields CDR1 MNHNS and CDR2 SASEGT. J was trimmed by 4 bases and V by 10 bases; bases with no gene match: 12. The CDR3 here is CATEPGTSGGYEQYF. DNA of the CDR3: TGTGCCACCGAGCCCGGGACTAGCGGTGGTTACGAGCAGTACTTC.

The sample holds a few counts of this clone. The rearrangement joins TRBV5-1 to TRBJ2-3, with D possibly matching TRBD1 (6 bases). V dropped 3 bases and J dropped 6 bases, with 14 bases sitting between them. The CDR3 loop spans 14 amino acids. Germline lookup yields CDR1 SGHRS and CDR2 YFSETQ. CDR3 amino acids: CASSSTGFSDTQYF. CDR3 nucleotide sequence: TGCGCCAGCAGCTCTACAGGGTTTTCTGATACGCAGTATTTT. The entire variable domain, with the rest obtained from reference TRBV5-1 and TRBJ2-3, is as follows: KAGVTQTPRYLIKTRGQQVTLSCSPISGHRSVSWYQQTPGQGLQFLFEYFSETQRNKGNFPGRFSGRQFSNSRSEMNVSTLELGDSALYLCASSSTGFSDTQYFGPGTRLTVL.

The CDR3 region has the DNA TGCGCCAGCAGCCCGTTAGCGGGGGGAGAGAGTACGCAGTATTTT. The encoded protein is CASSPLAGGESTQYF. The rearrangement links TRBV5-1 to TRBJ2-3, with 10 nucleotides matching TRBD2. CDR3 length: 15 amino acids. Trimming cost V 4 bases and J 8 bases; bases outside gene matches: 10. Germline V gene lookup returns CDR1 SGHRS and CDR2 YFSETQ.

The rearrangement links TRBV11-2 to TRBJ2-3; maybe TRBD2 (10 bases). CDR1 and CDR2 from the germline V gene are SGHAT and FQNNGV. Trimming removed 4 bases at V and 7 bases at J, with 30 bases between. The CDR3 sequence is 19 residues long. The CDR3 reads CASSSIDRGWLAGANTQYF. CDR3 sequence (DNA): TGTGCCAGCAGCTCAATAGACAGGGGGTGGCTAGCGGGAGCGAATACGCAGTATTTT.

This clone turned up a few times. The CDR3 sequence is CASSFWDRDQQPQHF. CDR3 nucleotides: TGTGCCAGCAGCTTTTGGGACAGGGATCAGCAGCCCCAGCATTTT. V gene TRBV7-9 combines with J gene TRBJ1-5; 9 nucleotides align to TRBD1. This CDR3 has 15 amino acids. CDR1 SEHNR and CDR2 FQNEAQ come from the germline V gene (reference sequence). Unmatched junction bases numbered 7, after V lost 3 bases and J lost 7 bases.

The genes are TRBV5-1 and TRBJ1-4, with D uncertain. Per the germline V gene, CDR1 is SGHRS and CDR2 is YFSETQ. The V end was cut by 1 base, the J end by 6 bases, with 13 bases between. CDR3 length: 15 residues. CDR3 DNA: TGCGCCAGCAGCTTGCCCTCGGGGAATGATGAAAAACTGTTTTTT. Translating it yields CASSLPSGNDEKLFF.

The chain uses TRBV5-6 and TRBJ2-5; maybe TRBD2 (6 bases). The J call may be in error: the DNA end matches TRBJ2-7 better. CDR3 length: 15 amino acids. Per germline, CDR1 SGHDT and CDR2 YYEEEE. CDR3 sequence reads: CASSDGGFRIYEQYF. CDR3 coding DNA: TGTGCCAGCAGCGACGGGGGTTTCCGTATATACGAGCAGTACTTC.

V gene TRBV10-3 combines with J gene TRBJ2-1; 8 positions match TRBD2. The germline gives CDR1 ENHRY, CDR2 SYGVKD. The CDR3 contains 13 residues. J was trimmed by 6 bases and V by 8 bases; bases with no gene match: 6. CDR3 sequence reads: CAISRTSLNEQFF. CDR3 DNA: TGTGCCATCTCCCGGACTAGCCTCAATGAGCAGTTCTTC.

Here the CDR3 DNA reads TGTGCCAGCAGTTTCCTAGCGGGGGCCAACACAGATACGCAGTATTTT. Encoded protein: CASSFLAGANTDTQYF. The rearrangement uses TRBV6-5 and TRBJ2-3, with TRBD2 identical over 10 bases. CDR3 length: 16 residues. V lost 4 bases to trimming and J lost 2 bases; unmatched junction nucleotides: 6. CDR1 is MNHEY, CDR2 SVGAGI, per germline.

The genes are TRBV4-1 and TRBJ1-1; D perhaps matches TRBD1 (6 bases). From germline, CDR1 is MGHRA and CDR2 YSYEKL. V lost 4 bases and J lost 11, with 32 bases in between. The CDR3 has 18 residues. CDR3 DNA: TGCGCCAGCAGCCCATACAGTGGGGGCCCTCAGAACCGCCTGGAGGCTTTCTTT. Protein product: CASSPYSGGPQNRLEAFF.

This chain joins TRBV7-2 and TRBJ2-7, with D possibly matching TRBD1 (6 bases). V was clipped by 1 base and J by 5 bases, with 15 bases between them. The CDR3 runs to 15 residues. Per germline, CDR1 SGHTA and CDR2 FQGNSA. Here the CDR3 DNA reads TGTGCCAGCAGCTTAGTTCAGGGGCAAATCAACGAGCAGTACTTC. Translating gives CASSLVQGQINEQYF.

The chain joins TRBV7-2 to TRBJ2-5; 11 bases align to TRBD1. Germline values: CDR1 SGHTA, CDR2 FQGNSA. This CDR3 has 14 residues. With 6 bases clipped from V and 5 bases from J, the junction kept 5 bases outside the gene matches. The CDR3 bases are TGTGCCAGCAGTCGGACAGGGGGCCTTGAGACCCAGTACTTC. Translation gives CASSRTGGLETQYF. Filled out from reference TRBV7-2 and TRBJ2-5, the complete variable domain reads GAGVSQSPSNKVTEKGKDVELRCDPISGHTALYWYRQSLGQGLEFLIYFQGNSAPDKSGLPSDRFSAERTGGSVSTLTIQRTQQEDSAVYLCASSRTGGLETQYFGPGTRLLVL.

This clone is a singleton in its sample. V and J are TRBV18 and TRBJ2-1, with D perhaps matching TRBD1 (5 bases). Trimming stripped 3 bases from V and 5 bases from J, with 8 bases between. The CDR3 extends over 13 amino acids. CDR1 and CDR2 (germline): KGHSH, LQKENI. This chain's CDR3 is CASSPDRHNEQFF. The CDR3 DNA sequence: TGTGCCAGCTCACCCGACAGACACAATGAGCAGTTCTTC.